Presented here are 22 T cell receptor beta chains from one specimen sequenced in a study of OX40 agonist ivuxolimab in advanced cancers. Data came from immunoSEQ multiplex PCR; TCRdb stores just in-frame clones and leaves some out. The sample holds fewer than 85,000 clones, approximately 86% seen once. Sequences were derived from CD4+ or CD8+ T cells sorted from blood, sampled in a trial of the OX40 agonist ivuxolimab. The receptors originated from an adult with an advanced solid tumor such as melanoma, head and neck, liver or kidney cancer.

This chain connects TRBV18 to TRBJ2-1; 10 bases align to TRBD2. V was pared by 4 bases and J by 0 bases, with 6 bases of the junction left unmatched. CDR1 is KGHSH, CDR2 LQKENI, per germline. CDR3 length equals 17 residues. The CDR3 bases are TGTGCCAGCTCACTAAGGACTAGCGGTAGCTCCTACAATGAGCAGTTCTTC. It translates to CASSLRTSGSSYNEQFF.

The genes are TRBV28 and TRBJ1-2; no clear D gene. V lost 5 bases to trimming and J lost 4 bases, with 11 bases between them. The CDR3 is made up of 13 amino acids. Per germline, CDR1 MDHEN and CDR2 SYDVKM. The CDR3 spells CASSLSAAYGYTF. The CDR3 DNA reads TGTGCCAGCAGTCTTTCAGCAGCCTATGGCTACACCTTC.

The gene calls are TRBV27 and TRBJ2-3; 7 bases map to TRBD1. Trimming removed 5 bases from V and 0 bases from J; junction bases left unmatched: 17. This CDR3 contains 19 residues. Germline values: CDR1 MNHEY, CDR2 SMNVEV (reference sequence). CDR3 residues: CASSPNKITGVFSTDTQYF. As DNA, the CDR3 is TGTGCCAGCAGTCCGAACAAAATTACAGGGGTTTTTAGCACAGATACGCAGTATTTT.

This chain's CDR3 is CASSQDTRGNYGYTF. CDR3 in DNA: TGCGCCAGCAGCCAAGATACCCGCGGGAACTATGGCTACACCTTC. The gene calls are TRBV4-3 and TRBJ1-2; D remains unclear. Trimming stripped 0 bases from V and 2 bases from J, with 10 bases between. The CDR3 extends over 15 amino acids. From germline, CDR1 is LGHNA and CDR2 YSLEER.

The chain joins TRBV7-3 to TRBJ2-3; TRBD1 aligns across 9 bases. V gave up 3 bases and J gave up 5 bases; unmatched junction bases: 3. Germline V gene lookup returns CDR1 SGHTA and CDR2 FQGTGA. The CDR3 extends over 14 amino acids. CDR3 coding DNA: TGTGCCAGCAGCTTTGGGACAGGGCAAGATACGCAGTATTTT. Its translation: CASSFGTGQDTQYF.

CDR3 loop: CATSRNDQGPQHF. In nucleotides, the CDR3 is TGTGCCACCAGCAGAAACGACCAGGGACCCCAGCATTTT. The chain recombines TRBV15 with TRBJ1-5; maybe TRBD1 (5 bases). Germline CDR1 and CDR2: LNHNV and YYDKDF (reference sequence). The CDR3 consists of 13 residues. The V end lost 2 bases, the J end lost 10 bases, and 12 bases lay between the germline ends.

The chain joins TRBV28 to TRBJ2-1; D unresolved. The CDR3 spans 12 residues. Germline lookup yields CDR1 MDHEN and CDR2 SYDVKM. V shed 5 bases and J shed 4 bases, with 6 bases lying between them. The CDR3 coding sequence is TGTGCCAGCAGTGGCCTTTACAATGAGCAGTTCTTC. It is translated as CASSGLYNEQFF.

This chain uses TRBV5-4 with TRBJ1-1, with 9 bases matching TRBD1. The germline V gene encodes CDR1 SGHNT and CDR2 YYREEE (reference sequence). The CDR3 contains 14 residues. Trimming took 0 bases from V and 5 from J; bases not matched to a gene: 2. The CDR3 DNA reads as TGTGCCAGCAGCTTGGACAGGGGGCAAACTGAAGCTTTCTTT. Residues: CASSLDRGQTEAFF.

The rearrangement links TRBV28 to TRBJ1-5; D may be TRBD1 (5 bases). V was clipped by 6 bases and J by 5 bases, with 11 bases between them. The length of the CDR3 is 13 residues. Germline loops: CDR1 MDHEN, CDR2 SYDVKM. CDR3 region: CASRTDSYQPQHF. The CDR3 nucleotides are TGTGCCAGCAGAACTGACAGCTATCAGCCCCAGCATTTT.

This chain uses TRBV2 with TRBJ2-3; 9 nucleotides agree with TRBD1. Germline V gene sequence: CDR1 SNHLY, CDR2 FYNNEI. This CDR3 region has 15 residues. Germline trimming cut 5 bases from V and 2 bases from J; bases unmatched to any gene: 5. The DNA for the CDR3 is TGTGCCAGCAGTACGGACAGGGGCTCCACAGATACGCAGTATTTT. It codes for CASSTDRGSTDTQYF.

The rearrangement uses TRBV2 and TRBJ2-3; the match to TRBD2 covers 11 bases. CDR3 length: 17 amino acids. Trimming cost V 7 bases and J 4 bases; bases outside gene matches: 13. Germline assignment: CDR1 SNHLY and CDR2 FYNNEI. DNA of the CDR3: TGTGCCAGCACCCGACTTAGCGGGGGGGCCGCGGCAGATACGCAGTATTTT. Its translation is CASTRLSGGAAADTQYF.

The chain recombines TRBV28 with TRBJ1-6, with TRBD1 as a possible D gene (5 bases). V lost 3 bases to trimming and J lost 4 bases, with 13 bases between them. CDR1 is MDHEN and CDR2 is SYDVKM in the germline V gene. The CDR3 extends over 16 amino acids. The CDR3, as DNA: TGTGCCAGCAGTTTTGGAAAGGGGCTTTATAATTCACCCCTCCACTTT. It translates to CASSFGKGLYNSPLHF.

The chain combines TRBV9 with TRBJ2-1, with 10 nucleotides matching TRBD2. The CDR3 is made up of 17 amino acids. In germline, CDR1 is SGDLS, CDR2 YYNGEE. The junction had 10 bases not matched to a gene; V was cut back by 0 bases and J by 7 bases. Here the CDR3 DNA reads TGTGCCAGCAGCGTAGGGTATGAGACTAGCGGGTGGAATGAGCAGTTCTTC. Amino acids: CASSVGYETSGWNEQFF.

The chain employs TRBV29-1 and TRBJ1-4; D might be TRBD1 (5 bases). Germline CDR1 reads SQVTM; CDR2 reads ANQGSEA. The CDR3 loop spans 14 amino acids. The germline V and J ends were trimmed by 6 bases and 6 bases, with 17 bases remaining between them. The chain's CDR3 is CSVPMGGSDEKLFF. The CDR3 nucleotides read TGCAGCGTCCCCATGGGGGGATCGGATGAAAAACTGTTTTTT.

J is TRBJ1-5 and V is TRBV7-9; no reliable D call. CDR3 length equals 15 residues. Germline CDR1 is SEHNR and CDR2 is FQNEAQ (reference sequence). Between the trimmed V and J ends, which lost 5 bases and 0 bases, there was a span of 11 bases. CDR3 region: CASSDGGFSNQPQHF. The CDR3 DNA sequence: TGTGCCAGCAGCGATGGAGGGTTTAGCAATCAGCCCCAGCATTTT.

As regards this clone: This same CDR3 is encoded by further DNA sequences in the sample. The chain couples TRBV9 to TRBJ1-3; tentative D call: TRBD1 (5 bases). Germline CDR1 reads SGDLS; CDR2 reads YYNGEE. This CDR3 is built from 14 residues. Trimming removed 0 bases at V and 4 bases at J, with 8 bases between. The CDR3 sequence: CASSVEAGGNTIYF. CDR3 in DNA: TGTGCCAGCAGCGTAGAGGCAGGGGGAAACACCATATATTTT.

The chain has TRBV9 and TRBJ2-1; 13 bases align to TRBD2. The CDR3 sequence is 18 residues long. V trimming: 5 bases; J trimming: 1 base; junction bases outside the gene matches: 9. Per the germline V gene, CDR1 is SGDLS and CDR2 is YYNGEE. This CDR3 is CASRAGLAGARSYNEQFF. The DNA for the CDR3 is TGTGCCAGCAGGGCCGGACTAGCGGGGGCCAGATCCTACAATGAGCAGTTCTTC.

The genes are TRBV2 and TRBJ1-1, with D tentatively TRBD1 (5 bases). From germline, CDR1 is SNHLY and CDR2 FYNNEI. This CDR3 region has 14 residues. V was cut by 0 bases and J by 7 bases, with 12 bases left in between. The CDR3: CASSEALWGGEAFF. The CDR3 DNA is TGTGCCAGCAGTGAAGCGCTTTGGGGCGGTGAAGCTTTCTTT.

The J gene is TRBJ2-1, the V gene TRBV28; weak D call: TRBD2 (6 bases). Germline loops: CDR1 MDHEN, CDR2 SYDVKM. The CDR3 has 16 amino acids. V was cut by 3 bases and J by 9 bases, with 21 bases left in between. The CDR3 is CASSFVLGRGESEQFF. In DNA, the CDR3 is TGTGCCAGCAGTTTTGTTTTGGGGCGGGGTGAAAGTGAGCAGTTCTTC.

The chain has TRBV6-6 and TRBJ1-1, with a possible D match to TRBD1 (5 bases). Germline V gene data show CDR1 as MNHNY and CDR2 as SVGAGI (reference sequence). V lost 8 bases to trimming and J lost 3 bases, with 16 bases between them. There are 14 residues in the CDR3. The CDR3 sequence: CASWAGLRYTEAFF. The DNA of the CDR3 is TGTGCCAGCTGGGCGGGGCTTAGGTACACTGAAGCTTTCTTT.

A remark on this clone: A read error may explain this, as a much larger clone is one base away. V usage is TRBV6-5 and J usage is TRBJ1-2; 10 bases line up with TRBD1. The CDR3 totals 14 residues. Looked up from germline, CDR1 is MNHEY and CDR2 is SVGAGI. V was clipped by 7 bases and J by 2 bases; unmatched bases: 4. Here the CDR3 DNA reads TGTGCCAGCACCCGGGACAGGGGAAACTATGGCTACACCTTC. Protein: CASTRDRGNYGYTF.

The chain uses TRBV4-1 and TRBJ2-7, with D perhaps being TRBD1 or TRBD2 (5 bases each). CDR1 is MGHRA, CDR2 YSYEKL, per germline. CDR3 length equals 14 residues. Trimming removed 0 bases at V and 6 bases at J, with 12 bases between. CDR3 in amino acids: CASSQDRWGSEQYF. The CDR3 region has the DNA TGCGCCAGCAGCCAAGATAGGTGGGGGAGCGAGCAGTACTTC.